The 19 T cell receptor beta chains reported below all come from one sample, sequenced in a study of cytomegalovirus exposure and HLA in healthy donors. The PCR used 60 Vbeta and 13 Jbeta primers. TCRdb's copy holds only in-frame clones and misses some; the assay was immunoSEQ multiplex PCR. The sample lists over 150,000 clones, 80% seen once, with 9.7% in the top ten. The material sequenced was PBMCs. Every receptor here comes from a young man in good health and CMV-seropositive.

V is TRBV19 and J is TRBJ1-2; possible D gene TRBD1, 5 bases. Germline loops: CDR1 LNHDA, CDR2 SQIVND (reference sequence). Trimming took off 7 bases at V and 2 bases at J, with 11 bases between the two ends. This CDR3 region has 13 residues. The chain's CDR3 is CASTIGANYGYTF. The CDR3 DNA sequence: TGTGCCAGTACCATTGGGGCCAACTATGGCTACACCTTC.

The chain combines TRBV5-1 with TRBJ2-7; 8 bases are shared with TRBD2. The CDR3 length is 16 residues. In germline, CDR1 is SGHRS, CDR2 YFSETQ. Trimming at V came to 0 bases and at J to 4 bases, leaving 9 bases not matched to a gene. The CDR3 DNA reads as TGCGCCAGCAGCTTGGAAGGCGGGAGGACAATTTACGAGCAGTACTTC. The encoded protein is CASSLEGGRTIYEQYF.

The chain couples TRBV6-1 to TRBJ1-3, with D unclear. Germline assignment: CDR1 MNHNS and CDR2 SASEGT. CDR3 length: 14 residues. V dropped 5 bases and J dropped 2 bases, with 10 bases sitting between them. Written as DNA, the CDR3 is TGTGCCAGCAGTTCCCTCCGGGCTGGAAACACCATATATTTT. Translating gives CASSSLRAGNTIYF.

This clone was counted a few times. The V gene is TRBV15, the J gene TRBJ2-5; TRBD1 matches 8 bases. Germline V gene lookup returns CDR1 LNHNV and CDR2 YYDKDF (reference sequence). This CDR3 has 16 residues. The V and J ends lost 3 bases and 3 bases, in that order; junction bases with no gene match: 9. The CDR3 reads CATSSPGQAKKETQYF. In DNA form, the CDR3 reads TGTGCCACCAGCAGTCCGGGACAGGCGAAAAAAGAGACCCAGTACTTC.

The chain uses TRBV7-2 and TRBJ2-7, with 10 bases that match TRBD2. The CDR3 contains 17 residues. Germline V gives CDR1 SGHTA, CDR2 FQGNSA. V dropped 2 bases and J dropped 1; count of bases not matched to a gene: 8. The chain's CDR3 is CASSLRPSGSNSYEQYF. The CDR3 coding sequence is TGTGCCAGCAGCTTAAGGCCTAGCGGGAGTAATTCCTACGAGCAGTACTTC.

This chain connects TRBV13 to TRBJ2-3, with TRBD2 matching 7 bases. The germline CDR1 and CDR2 sequences are PRHDT and FYEKMQ (reference sequence). Losses at the gene ends were 8 bases for V and 3 bases for J; bases not matched to a gene: 8. The CDR3 totals 14 residues. This CDR3 is CASLGGGSTDTQYF. CDR3 DNA: TGTGCCAGCTTGGGCGGGGGAAGTACAGATACGCAGTATTTT. The full variable domain, with the rest looked up from reference TRBV13 and TRBJ2-3, is AAGVIQSPRHLIKEKRETATLKCYPIPRHDTVYWYQQGPGQDPQFLISFYEKMQSDKGSIPDRFSAQQFSDYHSELNMSSLELGDSALYFCASLGGGSTDTQYFGPGTRLTVL.

The genes are TRBV5-1 and TRBJ1-3; no firm D call. CDR3 length: 15 residues. Trimming pared 7 bases from V and 7 bases from J, leaving 21 bases between. Per the germline V gene, CDR1 is SGHRS and CDR2 is YFSETQ. CDR3: CASRDHQNPGNTIYF. Written as DNA, the CDR3 is TGCGCCAGCCGGGATCACCAAAATCCCGGCAACACCATATATTTT.

This clone was seen a handful of times. The CDR3 bases are TGTGCCAGCAGTAACCGGGACTCCGGCACAGATACGCAGTATTTT. This codes for CASSNRDSGTDTQYF. The chain recombines TRBV28 with TRBJ2-3, with TRBD2 as a possible D gene (6 bases). Germline-derived CDR1 and CDR2 are MDHEN and SYDVKM. The V gene lost 5 bases and the J gene lost 1 base, with 13 bases spanning the gap. This CDR3 region has 15 residues.

This sequence joins TRBV6-1 and TRBJ2-5; 8 bases line up with TRBD1. Per germline, CDR1 MNHNS and CDR2 SASEGT. The CDR3 contains 13 residues. V shed 5 bases and J 2 bases; nucleotides not matched to a gene: 1. CDR3 nucleotide sequence: TGTGCCAGCAGTCGACAGGGGCAAGAGACCCAGTACTTC. Translation gives CASSRQGQETQYF.

This clone was recorded once. V gene TRBV29-1 combines with J gene TRBJ1-5, with 9 positions matching TRBD1. V was pared by 6 bases and J by 6 bases, with 6 bases of the junction left unmatched. The germline CDR1 and CDR2 sequences are SQVTM and ANQGSEA. This CDR3 contains 13 residues. This CDR3 is CSVGTGRSQPQHF. CDR3 coding DNA: TGCAGCGTCGGGACAGGGCGAAGTCAGCCCCAGCATTTT.

Here the CDR3 DNA reads TGTGCCAGCAGTGCCGCCGAGGACAGATCCTACGAGCAGTACTTC. This encodes CASSAAEDRSYEQYF. The V call is TRBV13, the J call TRBJ2-7; D may be TRBD1 (6 bases). The CDR3 covers 15 residues. Germline V lookup: CDR1 PRHDT, CDR2 FYEKMQ (reference sequence). Trimming pared 6 bases from V and 1 base from J, leaving 16 bases between.

CDR3 nucleotides: TGCAGTGCAGAACGCGAAGAGACCCAGTACTTC. Translation: CSAEREETQYF. This sequence joins TRBV20-1 and TRBJ2-5; D call uncertain. CDR1 and CDR2 from the germline V gene are DFQATT and SNEGSKA (reference sequence). Trimming left V 6 bases short and J 3 bases short, with 8 bases between. This CDR3 is 11 amino acids long.

J is TRBJ2-5 and V is TRBV25-1; 8 bases agree with TRBD1. Germline-derived CDR1 and CDR2 are MGHDK and SYGVNS. The CDR3 sequence is 18 residues long. The V and J ends lost 3 bases and 5 bases, in that order; junction bases with no gene match: 17. The CDR3 sequence: CASSDSYLLRGRWETQYF. CDR3 nucleotides: TGTGCCAGCAGTGATTCCTACCTGCTCAGGGGGCGGTGGGAGACCCAGTACTTC. The variable domain in full, completed from reference TRBV25-1 and TRBJ2-5, reads EADIYQTPRYLVIGTGKKITLECSQTMGHDKMYWYQQDPGMELHLIHYSYGVNSTEKGDLSSESTVSRIRTEHFPLTLESARPSHTSQYLCASSDSYLLRGRWETQYFGPGTRLLVL.

The rearrangement links TRBV27 to TRBJ2-3; D is perhaps TRBD1 (6 bases). The CDR3 has 15 residues. The germline gives CDR1 MNHEY, CDR2 SMNVEV (reference sequence). V was trimmed by 7 bases and J by 6 bases, leaving 20 bases between them. CDR3 in DNA: TGTGCCAGCACTAGAAGCACAGGGATGAGGGATACGCAGTATTTT. Protein sequence: CASTRSTGMRDTQYF.

V gene TRBV2 combines with J gene TRBJ2-1, with 8 bases that match TRBD1. The CDR3 spans 14 residues. V dropped 4 bases and J dropped 4; count of bases not matched to a gene: 3. The V gene's germline CDR1 is SNHLY and CDR2 FYNNEI. Here the CDR3 DNA reads TGTGCCAGCAGTGCTCAGGGGGCTTACAATGAGCAGTTCTTC. Its translation is CASSAQGAYNEQFF.

This rearrangement joins TRBV10-3 to TRBJ1-1; D is unclear. CDR3 length equals 12 residues. Germline V gene data show CDR1 as ENHRY and CDR2 as SYGVKD. With 3 bases removed from V and 4 bases from J, the gap between germline ends came to 6 bases. The CDR3 protein is CAISDVSTEAFF. The CDR3, as DNA: TGTGCCATCAGTGATGTTAGCACTGAAGCTTTCTTT.

CDR3 bases: TGTGCCAGCAGCTCTTTACTAGCGGGAGCTGGCAATGAGCAGTTCTTC. Translating gives CASSSLLAGAGNEQFF. The chain links TRBV5-4 to TRBJ2-1; 11 positions agree with TRBD2. The V segment lost 3 bases and the J segment 6 bases; nucleotides outside the gene matches: 8. The CDR3 is made up of 16 amino acids. Germline V lookup: CDR1 SGHNT, CDR2 YYREEE (reference sequence). The full variable domain, with the rest looked up from reference TRBV5-4 and TRBJ2-1, is ETGVTQSPTHLIKTRGQQVTLRCSSQSGHNTVSWYQQALGQGPQFIFQYYREEENGRGNFPPRFSGLQFPNYSSELNVNALELDDSALYLCASSSLLAGAGNEQFFGPGTRLTVL.

V usage is TRBV6-5 and J usage is TRBJ1-4; TRBD1 is a possible D gene (6 bases). The V gene's germline CDR1 is MNHEY and CDR2 SVGAGI. The germline V and J ends were trimmed by 0 bases and 7 bases, with 15 bases remaining between them. The CDR3 is made up of 16 amino acids. This CDR3 is CASSYSPQGGGEKLFF. As DNA, the CDR3 is TGTGCCAGCAGTTACTCACCACAGGGCGGGGGTGAAAAACTGTTTTTT.

This sequence joins TRBV7-9 and TRBJ1-1, with 7 bases lining up with TRBD1. This CDR3 comprises 13 residues. The J segment lost 11 bases and the V segment lost 3 bases, leaving 9 bases of the junction unmatched. Germline V gene data show CDR1 as SEHNR and CDR2 as FQNEAQ (reference sequence). CDR3 region: CASSFPGQVLAFF. The CDR3 DNA is TGTGCCAGCAGCTTCCCCGGACAGGTTTTGGCTTTCTTT.